This T cell receptor (beta chain) was sequenced in a study of blood T cell repertoires in COVID-19. For the study at large: Italy, Spain and the United States were the sources of the convalescent and acute COVID-19 samples. The cDNA or gDNA used as material had been derived from T cells, B-cell-depleted T cells, or PBMCs.

Assay: immunoSEQ multiplex PCR; the TCRdb copy retains only in-frame clones and omits some. The top ten clones hold around 11% of a sample with about 180,000 clones, around 80% of them seen once. After removal of 4 bases from V and 12 bases from J, the junction contained 19 bases not matched to a gene. CDR1 and CDR2 (germline): SGHRS, YFSETQ. The CDR3 totals 16 residues. The sample consisted of peripheral blood. The sequence derives from a woman aged 80 or older with COVID-19, enrolled during active disease. This chain links TRBV5-1 with TRBJ2-7, with TRBD1 identical over 10 bases. CDR3 amino acids: CASSITPGQGSRVGYF. The CDR3 DNA follows: TGCGCCAGCAGCATTACCCCGGGACAGGGGTCTCGGGTTGGGTACTTC.